Presented here are 2 T cell receptor beta chains from one specimen sequenced in a study of CD8+CD57+ T cells in acquired aplastic anemia. Researchers used genomic DNA as the template to profile TCR beta VDJ and CDR3. TCRdb analysed the reads with MiXCR anew, one entry per CDR3 protein. The data contain around 170,000 distinct CDR3 sequences, about three fifths of them seen just once; the ten biggest clones take up less than 55%. Material for sequencing was sorted CD4+, CD8+, or CD8+CD57+ T cells (not recorded which) from PBMCs. All receptors derive from a human donor in good health.

In this sample, this clonotype turned up many times. The rearrangement joins TRBV4-1 to TRBJ1-2, with TRBD1 as a possible D gene (6 bases). The V end lost 0 bases, the J end lost 5 bases, and 13 bases lay between the germline ends. The CDR3 covers 15 residues. The germline gives CDR1 MGHRA, CDR2 YSYEKL. CDR3 sequence reads: CASSQDWGAGYGYTF. The CDR3 nucleotides read TGCGCCAGCAGCCAAGATTGGGGGGCGGGGTATGGCTACACCTTC.

This chain links TRBV10-3 with TRBJ2-7; maybe TRBD2 (5 bases). V was clipped by 6 bases and J by 5 bases, with 17 bases between them. CDR1 is ENHRY, CDR2 SYGVKD, per germline. The length of the CDR3 is 14 residues. CDR3 sequence reads: CAIRPSPWWNEQYF. The CDR3 DNA reads as TGTGCCATCAGACCTAGCCCCTGGTGGAACGAGCAGTACTTC.